Given below is one TCR beta chain in context. The sample is drawn from a study of blood T cell repertoires in COVID-19. Study-wide background: Both acute and convalescent COVID-19 samples were obtained from the United States, Italy and Spain. PBMCs, B-cell-depleted T cells, or T cells were the source of the cDNA or gDNA that made up the material.

The germline V gene has CDR1 SGHTA and CDR2 FQGNSA. This CDR3 has 15 amino acids. Unmatched junction bases numbered 8, after V lost 3 bases and J lost 5 bases. Assay used: immunoSEQ multiplex PCR; TCRdb lists only in-frame clones, some missing. The data show approximately 300,000 clones, with about 85% seen just once and around 1.9% held by the top ten. Researchers sorted participants into cohorts using their self-reported clinical history. Each exposed participant met a COVID-19 case in the 2 weeks preceding study entry. The sample taken for sequencing was PBMCs or T cells enriched from blood (not recorded which). The chain employs TRBV7-2 and TRBJ2-7, with 9 bases fitting TRBD2. The receptor was isolated from a woman aged 25 to 39 who had been exposed to COVID-19. CDR3 coding DNA: TGTGCCAGCAGCTTCCCCTGGCGGGGGGGCAACGAGCAGTACTTC. It encodes CASSFPWRGGNEQYF. The variable domain in full, with the rest retrieved from reference TRBV7-2 and TRBJ2-7, is GAGVSQSPSNKVTEKGKDVELRCDPISGHTALYWYRQSLGQGLEFLIYFQGNSAPDKSGLPSDRFSAERTGGSVSTLTIQRTQQEDSAVYLCASSFPWRGGNEQYFGPGTRLTVT.